The 4 T cell receptor beta chains reported below all come from one sample, sequenced in a study of T cell responses to AZD1222 COVID-19 vaccine. Data came from immunoSEQ multiplex PCR; TCRdb stores just in-frame clones and leaves some out. The specimen's table records under 150,000 clones. The specimen sequenced was peripheral blood. Receptors originate from an adult in good health.

V and J are TRBV19 and TRBJ1-2; D perhaps matches TRBD1 (5 bases). The CDR3 length is 13 residues. The germline CDR1 and CDR2 sequences are LNHDA and SQIVND (reference sequence). With 3 bases removed from V and 8 bases from J, the gap between germline ends came to 13 bases. For the CDR3, the DNA is TGTGCCAGTAGTATTCAGGGTGTGGGCGGCTACACCTTC. Encoded protein: CASSIQGVGGYTF.

This chain uses TRBV3-1 (or the pseudogene TRBV3-2) with TRBJ1-2; D is ambiguous. CDR1 is LGHDT, CDR2 YNNKEL, per germline (reference sequence). Deletions cut 0 bases from V and 9 bases from J, with 11 bases between. There are 13 residues in the CDR3. The CDR3 DNA reads TGTGCCAGCAGCCAAGACCCATTCTCCCGCTACACCTTC. It specifies CASSQDPFSRYTF.

The gene calls are TRBV14 and TRBJ2-3, with 10 bases that match TRBD2. The CDR3 is 17 amino acids. Looked up from germline, CDR1 is SGHDN and CDR2 is FVKESK. Trimming removed 4 bases from V and 4 bases from J; junction bases left unmatched: 11. CDR3 bases: TGTGCCAGCAGCCCCCGCGTGCAGCGGGGGGGCGCAGATACGCAGTATTTT. Its protein is CASSPRVQRGGADTQYF.

CDR3 sequence (DNA): TGTGCCAGCAGCCGGGACGCGAATGGTTTGGGCTATGGCTACACCTTC. It is translated as CASSRDANGLGYGYTF. This chain uses TRBV7-2 with TRBJ1-2; a possible D gene is TRBD1 (5 bases). Germline loops: CDR1 SGHTA, CDR2 FQGNSA. Trimming removed 5 bases from V and 4 bases from J, with 20 bases in between. This CDR3 spans 16 amino acids.